This TCR beta chain was obtained from a study of blood T cells in healthy people across ages. The CDR3 sequence is 15 residues long. Germline loops: CDR1 SGHKS, CDR2 YYEKEE (reference sequence). V shed 4 bases, J shed 7 bases, and the junction held 13 bases outside the gene matches. Combining a sample-barcoded 5' primer with a J-beta primer mix, a second PCR ran for roughly 7 to 12 cycles. TCRdb analysed the 5' RACE reads with MiXCR anew, one entry per CDR3 protein. The sample has 1.5 million to 2 million distinct CDR3 sequences, around 48% seen once; the top ten hold less than 2.5%. For this clonotype: Its antigen is as yet unknown.

Study outcomes and limitations: Diversity was higher, and naive CD4+ cells more numerous, in long-lived donors than in aged donors.

The gene calls are TRBV5-5 and TRBJ2-5; 7 bases are shared with TRBD2. This clonotype was sampled from a woman aged 40 to 50 in good health. The sample was blood. The CDR3: CASSPGGLQPRTQYF. The CDR3 DNA reads TGTGCCAGCAGCCCCGGGGGGTTACAGCCCCGGACCCAGTACTTC.